The clone carrying this T cell receptor beta chain was recorded a few times. Its antigen remains unidentified. The sample belongs to a study of T cell responses to AZD1222 COVID-19 vaccine. The repertoire was sequenced with immunoSEQ multiplex PCR; TCRdb's copy has only in-frame clones and lacks some. The table lists about 170,000 clones, around nine tenths of them singletons. Whole-study results and caveats: Only six or seven AZD1222 recipients tested seropositive at baseline.

CDR1 SNHLY and CDR2 FYNNEI come from the germline V gene. CDR3 length equals 14 residues. The V end was cut by 1 base, the J end by 2 bases, with 8 bases between. Sequenced material: peripheral blood, taken on day 0 of AZD1222 vaccination. This clonotype was obtained from an adult in good health. V gene TRBV2 combines with J gene TRBJ1-2; D is unclear. The CDR3 sequence is CASSEGSENYGYTF. The CDR3 DNA reads TGTGCCAGCAGTGAAGGGAGTGAGAACTATGGCTACACCTTC.